Given below is one T cell receptor beta chain in context. RNA, at about 0.45 to 1 ug, was reverse transcribed with random hexamers. immunoSEQ multiplex PCR amplified TCR beta CDR3 across 54 Vbeta, 13 Jbeta. In TCRdb, the immunoSEQ multiplex PCR reads were re-called with MiXCR into one record per CDR3 protein. This table has 160,000 or so distinct CDR3 sequences, 94% appearing once. These data originate in a study of CD8 T cells in Susac syndrome. The specimen was CD4+ T cells from PBMCs. This receptor was obtained from a human donor with Susac syndrome.

This chain's CDR3 is CASRPGTGRINTQYF. For the CDR3, the DNA is TGTGCCAGCAGGCCGGGGACAGGGCGTATCAATACGCAGTATTTT. The J gene is TRBJ2-3, the V gene TRBV14; 9 bases fit TRBD1. Trimming took 6 bases from V and 7 from J; bases not matched to a gene: 11. Germline CDR1 reads SGHDN; CDR2 reads FVKESK. This CDR3 comprises 15 residues.